This paragraph covers one T cell receptor (beta chain) sequence. Its binding antigen is unknown. No clone much larger than this one lies a single base away; base qualities are absent. Genomic DNA was isolated from the sorted cells so that the TCRbeta CDR3 region could be sequenced. The immunoSEQ Assay was used to sequence the TCRbeta CDR3 regions. In TCRdb, the immuneACCESS table is reduced to in-frame sequences with V and J assigned. These tables do not hold every clone; where another copy was compared, an unresolved V gene accounts for under half, and the others remain unexplained. This sample is represented by 60,000 to 75,000 clones; almost 95% of them were singletons. 10% to 15% of the sample goes to the ten largest clones. The trial excluded patients who had a history of autoimmune disease or who were on systemic immunosuppression. Peripheral blood for TCR sequencing was collected from all dose cohorts at baseline, on cycle 4 day 1, and on cycle 7 day 1. The samples were taken from a phase I, first-in-human, multicenter, open-label dose-escalation trial of ivuxolimab. The trial enrolled adults with locally advanced or metastatic head and neck squamous cell, hepatocellular, melanoma or renal cell carcinoma. CD4+ and CD8+ T cells were sorted separately from peripheral blood before TCR sequencing.

This record comes from a study of OX40 agonist ivuxolimab in advanced cancers. For the study in its entirety: The costimulatory receptor OX40 (CD134) was targeted by ivuxolimab, a fully human IgG2 agonistic monoclonal antibody. Intravenous ivuxolimab was administered to patients every 2 weeks at six dose levels: 0.01, 0.1, 0.3, 1.5, 3 and 10 mg/kg. Prior anti-PD-1, anti-PD-L1 or anti-CTLA-4 therapy was permitted, and checkpoint inhibitors had been received by about two fifths of dose-escalation patients. Partial responses occurred in three dose-escalation patients: two with cutaneous melanoma and one with hepatocellular carcinoma. Of the approximately 50 dose-escalation patients, hepatocellular carcinoma was present in about 20, melanoma in approximately 15, renal cell carcinoma in 9 and head and neck cancer in 9. The paper reports the monotherapy dose-escalation portion (N of about 50 patients) of the phase I ivuxolimab trial. A male proportion of almost 85% and a mean age of 60 years, ranging from roughly 23 to 80, were recorded for the dose-escalation cohort. Peripheral TCRbeta sequencing aimed to test whether ivuxolimab altered TCR sequence diversity and caused clonal T-cell expansion. What the authors observed across the whole study: Low levels of normalized T-cell clonal expansion were also seen in some patients who did not respond. In partial responders in the 0.1-3.0 mg/kg groups, normalized peripheral clonal expansion was found to be among the lowest, especially among CD8+ T cells. At doses from 0.1 to 3.0 mg/kg, clonal expansion was seen in both CD4+ and CD8+ blood T cells between baseline and week 6. On average, CD8+ T cells showed more expanded clones than CD4+ T cells after ivuxolimab. Antigen specificity was not determined for the clonally expanded peripheral T cells.

Inclusive of the bounding cysteine and phenylalanine, the CDR3 is 14 residues long. Only the CDR3 DNA is retained, 42 bases long and in frame from the first base. The germline V gene (reference sequence) specifies LNHDA as CDR1 and SQIVND as CDR2. V and J are truncated by 2 bases and 1 base respectively, leaving an intervening sequence of 8 bases. The chain uses TRBV19 and TRBJ1-1, with no confident D gene call. The receptor was isolated from an adult with an advanced solid tumor such as melanoma, head and neck, liver or kidney cancer. The input for sequencing was CD4+ or CD8+ T cells sorted from blood, taken in a trial of the OX40 agonist ivuxolimab. Read as DNA, the sequence is TGTGCCAGTAGTATATCAGGAGCGAACACTGAAGCTTTCTTT. Its translation reads: CASSISGANTEAFF.